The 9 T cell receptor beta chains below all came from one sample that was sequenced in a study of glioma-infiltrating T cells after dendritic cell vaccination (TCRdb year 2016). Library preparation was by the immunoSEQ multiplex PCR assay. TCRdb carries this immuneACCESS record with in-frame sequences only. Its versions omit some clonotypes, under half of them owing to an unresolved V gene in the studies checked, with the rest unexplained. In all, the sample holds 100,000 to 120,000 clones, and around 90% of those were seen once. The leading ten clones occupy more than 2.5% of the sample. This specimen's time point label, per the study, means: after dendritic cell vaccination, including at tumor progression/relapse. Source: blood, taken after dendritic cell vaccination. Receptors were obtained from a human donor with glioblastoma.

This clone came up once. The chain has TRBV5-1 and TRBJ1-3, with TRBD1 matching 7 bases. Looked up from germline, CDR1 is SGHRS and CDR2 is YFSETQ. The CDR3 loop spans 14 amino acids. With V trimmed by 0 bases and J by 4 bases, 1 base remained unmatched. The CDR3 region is CASSLEGQGNTIYF. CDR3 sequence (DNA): TGCGCCAGCAGCTTGGAGGGACAGGGAAACACCATATATTTT.

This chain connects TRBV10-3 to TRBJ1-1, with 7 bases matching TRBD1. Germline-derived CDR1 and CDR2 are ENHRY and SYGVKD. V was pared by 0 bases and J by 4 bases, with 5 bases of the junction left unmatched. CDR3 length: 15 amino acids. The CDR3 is CAISESAGQSTEAFF. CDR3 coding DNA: TGTGCCATCAGTGAGTCTGCGGGACAGAGCACTGAAGCTTTCTTT.

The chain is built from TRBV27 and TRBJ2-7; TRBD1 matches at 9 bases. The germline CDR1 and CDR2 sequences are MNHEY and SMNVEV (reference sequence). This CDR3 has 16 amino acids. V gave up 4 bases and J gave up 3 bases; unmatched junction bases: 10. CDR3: CASSYRTGVPYYEQYF. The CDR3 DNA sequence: TGTGCCAGCAGTTATAGGACAGGGGTACCCTACTACGAGCAGTACTTC.

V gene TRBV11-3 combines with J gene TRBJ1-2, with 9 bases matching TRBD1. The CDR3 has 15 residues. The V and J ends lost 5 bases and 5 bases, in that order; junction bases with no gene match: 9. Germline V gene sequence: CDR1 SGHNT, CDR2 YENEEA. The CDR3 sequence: CASSADTGGTYGYTF. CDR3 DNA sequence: TGTGCCAGCAGCGCCGATACAGGGGGCACTTATGGCTACACCTTC.

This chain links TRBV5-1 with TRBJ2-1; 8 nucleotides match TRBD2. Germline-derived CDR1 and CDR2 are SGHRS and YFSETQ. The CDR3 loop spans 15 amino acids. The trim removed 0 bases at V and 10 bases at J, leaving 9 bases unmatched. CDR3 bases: TGCGCCAGCAGCTTGGGGGTAGCGGGGCTCGGGGAGCAGTTCTTC. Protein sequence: CASSLGVAGLGEQFF.

The CDR3 DNA is TGTGCCAGCAGCCAGGCAGGACTCGAGACCCAGTACTTC. Residues: CASSQAGLETQYF. The chain is built from TRBV7-9 and TRBJ2-5; D may be TRBD2 (5 bases). Trimming pared 5 bases from V and 5 bases from J, leaving 12 bases between. The length of the CDR3 is 13 residues. The germline V gene encodes CDR1 SEHNR and CDR2 FQNEAQ (reference sequence).

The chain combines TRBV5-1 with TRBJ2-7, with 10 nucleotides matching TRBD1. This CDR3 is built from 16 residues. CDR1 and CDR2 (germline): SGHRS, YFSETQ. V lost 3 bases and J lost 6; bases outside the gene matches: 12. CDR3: CASSSPRQGATGEQYF. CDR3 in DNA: TGCGCCAGCAGCTCTCCCCGACAGGGGGCCACAGGCGAGCAGTACTTC. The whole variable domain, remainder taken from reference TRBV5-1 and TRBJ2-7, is KAGVTQTPRYLIKTRGQQVTLSCSPISGHRSVSWYQQTPGQGLQFLFEYFSETQRNKGNFPGRFSGRQFSNSRSEMNVSTLELGDSALYLCASSSPRQGATGEQYFGPGTRLTVT.

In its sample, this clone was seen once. CDR3 in amino acids: CASSLARTSGTYEQYF. The CDR3 coding sequence is TGCGCCAGCAGCTTGGCGCGGACTAGCGGTACCTACGAGCAGTACTTC. The gene calls are TRBV5-1 and TRBJ2-7; TRBD2 matches 10 bases. CDR3 size: 16 residues. The V gene end was trimmed by 0 bases and the J gene end by 2 bases; junction bases not matched to a gene: 5. Germline assignment: CDR1 SGHRS and CDR2 YFSETQ.

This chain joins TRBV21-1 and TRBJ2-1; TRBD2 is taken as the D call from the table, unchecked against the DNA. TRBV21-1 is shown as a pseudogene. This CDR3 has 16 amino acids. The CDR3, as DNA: TGTGCCAGCAGCAAAGACCAGATCCGGGTGGTTTATGAGCAGTTCTTC. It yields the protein CASSKDQIRVVYEQFF.